This T cell receptor beta chain was captured by sequencing in a study of T cells in Graves' hyperthyroidism and ophthalmopathy. RNA transcripts provided the source from which TCR beta CDR3 regions were amplified. HTBI primers drove first-round RT-PCR of the TCR CDR3. TCRdb processed the multiplex PCR reads anew with MiXCR; each CDR3 protein has one entry. The sample contains a few hundred thousand distinct CDR3 sequences, less than 15% of which appear only once. This clonotype was recorded at least ten times. Uncontrolled infection, other autoimmune disease, pregnancy or lactation led to exclusion. Sequences were obtained from blood. This TCR came from a woman younger than 35 with Graves' hyperthyroidism.

The CDR3 nucleotides read TGTGCCAGCCAAGTTGAGTTCCTGGGGAATCAGCCCCAGCATTTT. Protein sequence: CASQVEFLGNQPQHF. V usage is TRBV2 and J usage is TRBJ1-5, with no clear D. The CDR3 covers 15 residues. Germline V lookup: CDR1 SNHLY, CDR2 FYNNEI. V lost 8 bases, J lost 4 bases, and 18 bases lay in between.